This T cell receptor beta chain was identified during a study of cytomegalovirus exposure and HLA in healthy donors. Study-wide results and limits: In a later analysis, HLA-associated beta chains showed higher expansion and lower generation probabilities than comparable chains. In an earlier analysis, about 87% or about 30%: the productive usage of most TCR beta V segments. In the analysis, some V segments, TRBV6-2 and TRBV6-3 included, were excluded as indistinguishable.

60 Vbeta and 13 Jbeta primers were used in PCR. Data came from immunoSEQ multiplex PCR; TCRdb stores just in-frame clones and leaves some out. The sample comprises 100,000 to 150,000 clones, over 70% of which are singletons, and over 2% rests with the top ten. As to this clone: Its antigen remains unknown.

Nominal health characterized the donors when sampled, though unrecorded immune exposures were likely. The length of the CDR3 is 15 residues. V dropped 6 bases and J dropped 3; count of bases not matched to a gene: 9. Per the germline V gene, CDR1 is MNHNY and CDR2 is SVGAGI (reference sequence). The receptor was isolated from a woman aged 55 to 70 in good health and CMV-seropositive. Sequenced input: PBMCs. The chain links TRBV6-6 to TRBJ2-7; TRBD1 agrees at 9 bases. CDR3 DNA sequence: TGTGCCAGCAGCTCCATACAGGGGGCCATCTACGAGCAGTACTTC. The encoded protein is CASSSIQGAIYEQYF.